The rows below give T cell receptor beta chains drawn from one sample of a study of blood T cell repertoires in COVID-19. The repertoire was sequenced with immunoSEQ multiplex PCR; TCRdb's copy has only in-frame clones and lacks some. The data hold about 180,000 clones, with 89% observed a single time. What was sequenced was peripheral blood. The receptors shown here come from a man aged 18 to 29 who had recovered from COVID-19. CDR3s include the opening cysteine and the closing phenylalanine or tryptophan. Expanded clones are given a class, and other clones once, few, many or no size at all.

J gene	clone size	V gene	CDR3 protein
TRBJ2-3	.	TRBV2	CASSRGDTQYF
TRBJ2-3	.	TRBV12-5	CASGFGTVHSSTDTQYF
TRBJ2-3	.	TRBV6-6	CASSYRGSGADTQYF
TRBJ1-6	.	TRBV9	CASSPQPGDVSPLHF
TRBJ2-7	few	TRBV9	CASSVGDRGYEQYF
TRBJ1-5	.	TRBV5-5	CASSLSGGVTGQPQHF
TRBJ1-5	.	TRBV28	CASSSILPGQPQHF
TRBJ2-2	.	TRBV28	CASRASGANTGELFF
TRBJ2-5	.	TRBV19	CASKSSGSETQYF
TRBJ2-1	.	TRBV24-1	CATSDFSGGDRNEQFF
TRBJ2-7	once	TRBV19	CASSVQQGYEQYF
TRBJ2-1	.	TRBV7-9	CAGQGIPYNEQFF
TRBJ1-1	.	TRBV6-2/TRBV6-3	CASSYWRDRAYTEAFF
TRBJ2-1	.	TRBV2	CASSQSSYNEQFF
TRBJ1-1	.	TRBV2	CAGQVVNTEAFF
TRBJ2-6	.	TRBV30	CAWTKGVQANVLTF
TRBJ1-2	.	TRBV27	CASSFRGIGVYTF
TRBJ2-1	once	TRBV28	CASSLAPTGDEQFF
TRBJ2-1	.	TRBV6-6	CASRPPGLEYNEQFF
TRBJ2-7	.	TRBV14	CASSQELAGSYEQYF
TRBJ1-5	.	TRBV5-5	CASSLSRTGDQPQHF
TRBJ2-6	.	TRBV5-1	CASSLTAGANVLTF
TRBJ1-1	.	TRBV5-1	CASSLGGGNTEAFF
TRBJ2-3	once	TRBV3-1/TRBV3-2	CASSSYRASIADTQYF